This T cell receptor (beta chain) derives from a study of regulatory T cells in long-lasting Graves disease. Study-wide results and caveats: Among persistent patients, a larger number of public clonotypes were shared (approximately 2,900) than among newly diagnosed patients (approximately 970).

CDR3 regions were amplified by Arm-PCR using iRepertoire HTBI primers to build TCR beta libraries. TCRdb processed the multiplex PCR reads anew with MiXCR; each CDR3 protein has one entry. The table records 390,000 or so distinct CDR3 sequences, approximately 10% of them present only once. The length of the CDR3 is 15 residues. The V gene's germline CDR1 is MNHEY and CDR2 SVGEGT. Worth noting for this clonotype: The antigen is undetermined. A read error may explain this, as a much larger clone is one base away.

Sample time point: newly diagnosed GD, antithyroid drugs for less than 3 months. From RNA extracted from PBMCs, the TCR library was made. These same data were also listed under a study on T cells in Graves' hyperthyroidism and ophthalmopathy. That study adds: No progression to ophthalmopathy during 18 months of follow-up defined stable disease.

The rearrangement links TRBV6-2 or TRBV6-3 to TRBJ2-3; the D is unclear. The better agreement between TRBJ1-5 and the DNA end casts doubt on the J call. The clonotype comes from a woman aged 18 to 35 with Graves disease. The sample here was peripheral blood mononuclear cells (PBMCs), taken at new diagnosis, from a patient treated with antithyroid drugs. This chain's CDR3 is CASSPLGAGADTQHF. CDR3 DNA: TGTGCCAGCAGTCCACTCGGTGCGGGCGCAGATACGCAGCATTTT.